The clone carrying this TCR beta chain has ten or more counts. Its antigen is unknown. Diagnoses used clinical symptoms, serum thyroxine and TRAb, thyroid ultrasound and orbital computed tomography. TCR beta CDR3 regions were amplified from RNA. Primed by the HTBI set, a first-round RT-PCR was run on the TCR CDR3. TCRdb re-called the multiplex PCR reads through MiXCR, storing one row per CDR3 protein. The table includes about 360,000 distinct CDR3 sequences, approximately 13% detected once. V was cut by 3 bases and J by 9 bases, with 9 bases left in between. Germline-derived CDR1 and CDR2 are KGHSH and LQKENI. The CDR3 length is 12 residues. The data were obtained in a study of T cells in Graves' hyperthyroidism and ophthalmopathy. Study observations and caveats: Researchers report that a 13 V-J model separated ophthalmopathy from stable hyperthyroidism. Most thyroid clonotypes expanded above 0.001 were also detected in blood.

This chain joins TRBV18 and TRBJ2-1; a possible D gene is TRBD2 (5 bases). This TCR was sampled from a woman under 30 with Graves' hyperthyroidism. Sample: blood. In nucleotides, the CDR3 is TGTGCCAGCTCACCCATAGCGACTGAGCAGTTCTTC. The encoded protein is CASSPIATEQFF.